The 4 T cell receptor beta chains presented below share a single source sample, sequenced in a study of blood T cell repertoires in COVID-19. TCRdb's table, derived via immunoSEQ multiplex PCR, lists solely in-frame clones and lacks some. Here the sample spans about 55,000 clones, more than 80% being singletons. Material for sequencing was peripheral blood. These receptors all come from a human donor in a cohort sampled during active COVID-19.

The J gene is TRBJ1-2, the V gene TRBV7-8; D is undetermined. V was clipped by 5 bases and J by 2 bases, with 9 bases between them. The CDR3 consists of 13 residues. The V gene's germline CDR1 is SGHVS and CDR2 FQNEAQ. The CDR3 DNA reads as TGTGCCAGCAGCCACACAGTGAACTATGGCTACACCTTC. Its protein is CASSHTVNYGYTF.

As DNA, the CDR3 is TGTGCCAGCAGTGAAATGGGGACAATTTACGACGAGCAGTACTTC. It encodes CASSEMGTIYDEQYF. This chain connects TRBV6-1 to TRBJ2-7, with D tentatively TRBD1 (6 bases). The V and J ends lost 2 bases and 5 bases respectively, with 16 bases between them. Germline-derived CDR1 and CDR2 are MNHNS and SASEGT. This CDR3 region has 15 residues.

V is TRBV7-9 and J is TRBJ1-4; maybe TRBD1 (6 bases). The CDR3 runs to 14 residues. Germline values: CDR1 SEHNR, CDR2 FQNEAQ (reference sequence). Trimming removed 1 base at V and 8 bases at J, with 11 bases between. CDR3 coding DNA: TGTGCCAGCAGCTTAGTGGCAGGGGTAGAAAAACTGTTTTTT. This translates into CASSLVAGVEKLFF.

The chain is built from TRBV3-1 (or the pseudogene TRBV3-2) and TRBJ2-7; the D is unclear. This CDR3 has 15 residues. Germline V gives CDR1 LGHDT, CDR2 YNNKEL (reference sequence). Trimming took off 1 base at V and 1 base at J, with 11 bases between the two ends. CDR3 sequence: CASSQGVASSYEQYF. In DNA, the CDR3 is TGTGCCAGCAGCCAAGGTGTGGCCTCTTCCTACGAGCAGTACTTC.